This TCR beta chain was sequenced in a study of shared clonotypes between healthy human individuals. Study results and caveats: A generally larger estimated richness was seen in naive subsets than in memory subsets. Relative to their counterparts shared across all four donors, non-shared clonotypes exhibited diminished generation probabilities.

Every subset's genomic DNA went evenly onto several immunoSEQ plates. Replicate PCRs from sorted subsets contained around 200 ng DNA, which is around 30,000 T cell genomes. Assay used: immunoSEQ multiplex PCR; TCRdb lists only in-frame clones, some missing. This sample has about 710,000 clones, with over 60% found just once. With 5 bases removed from V and 1 base from J, the gap between germline ends came to 14 bases. CDR1 LNHDA and CDR2 SQIVND come from the germline V gene (reference sequence). The CDR3 runs 15 residues. As regards this clone: Its antigen is unknown.

Sequenced: memory CD4+ T cells sorted from blood. Subset noted: CD45RA-negative fraction. The chain combines TRBV19 with TRBJ1-1; TRBD1 is a possible D gene (5 bases). This TCR was recovered from a woman between 25 and 40 years old in good health. The CDR3 region is CASSHPGRKNTEAFF. DNA of the CDR3: TGTGCCAGTAGTCATCCGGGACGGAAGAACACTGAAGCTTTCTTT.